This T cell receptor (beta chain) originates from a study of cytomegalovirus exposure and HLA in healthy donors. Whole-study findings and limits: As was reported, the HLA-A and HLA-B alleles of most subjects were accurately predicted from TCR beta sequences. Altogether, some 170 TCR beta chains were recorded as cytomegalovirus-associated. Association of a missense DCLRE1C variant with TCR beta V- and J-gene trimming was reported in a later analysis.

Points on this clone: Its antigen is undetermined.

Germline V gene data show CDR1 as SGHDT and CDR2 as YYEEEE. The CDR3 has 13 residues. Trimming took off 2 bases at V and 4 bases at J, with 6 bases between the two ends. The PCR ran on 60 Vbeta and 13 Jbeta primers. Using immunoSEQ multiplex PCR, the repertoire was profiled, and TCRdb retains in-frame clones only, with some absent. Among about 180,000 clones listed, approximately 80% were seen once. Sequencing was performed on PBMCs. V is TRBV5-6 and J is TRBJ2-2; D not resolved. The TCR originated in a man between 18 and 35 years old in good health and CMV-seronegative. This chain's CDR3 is CASSLWSTGELFF. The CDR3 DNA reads TGTGCCAGCAGCTTATGGAGCACCGGGGAGCTGTTTTTT.